Detailed here is one T cell receptor beta chain. The data originate from a study of cytomegalovirus exposure and HLA in healthy donors. Both 60 Vbeta primers and 13 Jbeta primers went into the PCR. TCRdb's table, derived via immunoSEQ multiplex PCR, lists solely in-frame clones and lacks some. This sample yields about 120,000 clones, of which roughly 72% are seen a single time; around a tenth belongs to the top ten. V gave up 1 base and J gave up 0 bases, with 10 bases separating them. Looked up from germline, CDR1 is MGHDK and CDR2 is SYGVNS. This CDR3 comprises 16 residues. This sequence was found in a woman aged 50 to 60 in good health and CMV-seropositive. This sequence joins TRBV25-1 and TRBJ2-1, with a possible D match to TRBD2 (6 bases). The sample comprised PBMCs. CDR3 sequence: CASSEFAGSSYNEQFF. The CDR3 coding sequence is TGTGCCAGCAGTGAATTCGCGGGGAGCTCCTACAATGAGCAGTTCTTC. The whole variable domain, filled in from reference TRBV25-1 and TRBJ2-1, reads EADIYQTPRYLVIGTGKKITLECSQTMGHDKMYWYQQDPGMELHLIHYSYGVNSTEKGDLSSESTVSRIRTEHFPLTLESARPSHTSQYLCASSEFAGSSYNEQFFGPGTRLTVL.